This is a list of T cell receptor beta chains from one sample in a study of T cell responses to AZD1222 COVID-19 vaccine. TCRdb's table, derived via immunoSEQ multiplex PCR, lists solely in-frame clones and lacks some. The table includes some 120,000 clones, less than 90% detected once. This specimen consisted of peripheral blood, obtained on day 0 of AZD1222 vaccination. These receptors originate from an adult in good health. Each CDR3 is given with its conserved first and last residue. The order of the fields is D gene, clone size, V gene, J gene, CDR3 protein, CDR3 DNA. D genes are given only for firm matches. Part of the rows lack a size; the others show once, few, many or a class for expanded clones.

NA	NA	TRBV23-1	TRBJ1-6	CASSQSRDLGGLESPLHF	TGCGCCAGCAGTCAATCGAGGGATCTAGGGGGGCTGGAGTCACCCCTCCACTTT
TRBD1	NA	TRBV29-1	TRBJ2-1	CSVRQGAFYNEQFF	TGCAGCGTTCGACAGGGGGCCTTTTACAATGAGCAGTTCTTC
NA	NA	TRBV30	TRBJ1-6	CAWGGGPGGSPLHF	TGTGCCTGGGGAGGAGGACCGGGAGGTTCACCCCTCCACTTT
NA	NA	TRBV9	TRBJ2-7	CASSPQTSHEQYF	TGTGCCAGCAGCCCACAGACCTCCCACGAGCAGTACTTC
NA	NA	TRBV28	TRBJ1-3	CASSFSGNTIYF	TGTGCCAGCAGTTTTTCTGGAAACACCATATATTTT
NA	NA	TRBV7-2	TRBJ1-2	CASSLTGRGYTF	TGTGCCAGCAGCTTAACAGGGAGAGGCTACACCTTC
NA	NA	TRBV15	TRBJ1-5	CATSRSVGVYSNQPQHF	TGTGCCACCAGCAGGTCGGTCGGGGTCTATAGCAATCAGCCCCAGCATTTT
NA	NA	TRBV11-1	TRBJ1-3	CASTPGSTSNTIYF	TGTGCCAGCACGCCGGGATCTACTTCGAACACCATATATTTT
TRBD1	NA	TRBV27	TRBJ1-2	CASSPRGQYYGYTF	TGTGCCAGCAGTCCCAGGGGGCAGTACTATGGCTACACCTTC
NA	NA	TRBV7-3	TRBJ1-2	CASSRRIGGGYTF	TGTGCCAGCAGCAGAAGGATCGGCGGAGGCTACACCTTC
TRBD1	NA	TRBV7-8	TRBJ1-1	CASSPPVQGGTEAFF	TGTGCCAGCAGCCCCCCGGTACAGGGGGGTACTGAAGCTTTCTTT
NA	NA	TRBV29-1	TRBJ2-3	CSVPSPGGGGTDTQYF	TGCAGCGTCCCGAGTCCCGGGGGCGGTGGGACAGATACGCAGTATTTT
NA	NA	TRBV5-1	TRBJ2-3	CASSLGPTTDTQYF	TGCGCCAGCAGCTTGGGACCAACCACAGATACGCAGTATTTT
TRBD2	NA	TRBV19	TRBJ2-1	CASSAFAGANGDEQFF	TGTGCCAGTTCCGCGTTCGCGGGAGCAAACGGCGATGAGCAGTTCTTC
NA	NA	TRBV6-5	TRBJ1-1	CASSYIRSLGTEAFF	TGTGCCAGCAGTTACATTAGGTCGTTGGGCACTGAAGCTTTCTTT
NA	NA	TRBV7-8	TRBJ1-5	CASSLVARYQPQHF	TGTGCCAGCAGCTTAGTGGCCAGATATCAGCCCCAGCATTTT
TRBD1	NA	TRBV18	TRBJ1-2	CASSPGTDTGYTF	TGTGCCAGCTCACCAGGGACAGACACGGGCTACACCTTC
NA	NA	TRBV5-4	TRBJ1-3	CASSLDQGSGNTIYF	TGTGCCAGCAGCTTGGACCAGGGCTCTGGAAACACCATATATTTT
TRBD2	NA	TRBV5-1	TRBJ2-3	CASSPGSGLAGTDTQYF	TGCGCCAGCAGCCCGGGTTCGGGACTAGCGGGAACAGATACGCAGTATTTT
NA	NA	TRBV19	TRBJ1-1	CASSIRYGVEAFF	TGTGCCAGTAGTATAAGATACGGGGTCGAAGCTTTCTTT
NA	NA	TRBV7-2	TRBJ2-5	CASSSRASGQETQYF	TGTGCCAGCAGCTCGAGGGCCAGCGGCCAAGAGACCCAGTACTTC
TRBD1	NA	TRBV6-5	TRBJ1-5	CASRTRTGSQPQHF	TGTGCCAGCAGAACACGGACAGGGAGCCAGCCCCAGCATTTT
NA	NA	TRBV6-5	TRBJ1-2	CASSYSEGLYGYTF	TGTGCCAGCAGTTACTCGGAAGGGCTCTATGGCTACACCTTC
NA	few	TRBV6-2/TRBV6-3	TRBJ2-6	CASSYSGLSGANVLTF	TGTGCCAGCAGTTACTCGGGTCTCTCTGGGGCCAACGTCCTGACTTTC
NA	NA	TRBV2	TRBJ2-3	CASRTRPTDTQYF	TGTGCCAGCAGGACCCGCCCCACAGATACGCAGTATTTT
NA	NA	TRBV3-1/TRBV3-2	TRBJ1-2	CASSQEGGYTF	TGTGCCAGCAGCCAAGAAGGCGGCTACACCTTC
TRBD1	NA	TRBV7-9	TRBJ1-2	CASSPDRSSYGYTF	TGTGCCAGCAGCCCGGACAGGTCCTCCTATGGCTACACCTTC
NA	NA	TRBV5-1	TRBJ2-6	CASSFGDTAGANVLTF	TGCGCCAGCAGCTTCGGCGACACAGCTGGGGCCAACGTCCTGACTTTC
NA	NA	TRBV4-2	TRBJ1-3	CASSPEYRAGNTIYF	TGTGCCAGCAGCCCGGAATACAGGGCTGGAAACACCATATATTTT